Listed below are T cell receptor beta chains from one sample, sequenced in a study of neoadjuvant anti-PD-1 for oral cavity cancer. The protocol was immunoSEQ multiplex PCR, while the TCRdb copy is restricted to in-frame clones and leaves out a portion. The sample lists about 14,000 clones, 65% to 75% occurring once. The input for sequencing was PBMCs, taken before nivolumab (anti-PD-1) treatment. The receptors stem from a person between 35 and 79 years old with oral cavity squamous cell carcinoma. Each CDR3 is given with its conserved first and last residue. Fields, in order: J gene, D gene, V gene, clone size, CDR3 length, CDR3 DNA, CDR3 protein. The D gene is left open where the match is weak. Not all rows give a size; the values are once, few, many and, for expanded clones, a class.

TRBJ2-7 . TRBV14 . 13 TGTGCCAGCAGCCAAGATCTACAGGGAGAGCAGTACTTC CASSQDLQGEQYF
TRBJ1-1 TRBD1 TRBV6-1 . 11 TGTGCCAGCAGTGACTCCGGGACAGAGATCTTT CASSDSGTEIF
TRBJ2-5 . TRBV5-1 . 13 TGCGCCAGCAGCCGGGAGCTCGGGGAGACCCAGTACTTC CASSRELGETQYF
TRBJ1-2 . TRBV5-6 once 14 TGTGCCAGCAGCTTGGCGGGCGGATACTATGGCTACACCTTC CASSLAGGYYGYTF
TRBJ2-1 TRBD2 TRBV7-9 . 15 TGTGCCAGCAGCTTAATTGGGCGGGGGGGCAATGAGCAGTTCTTC CASSLIGRGGNEQFF
TRBJ2-7 TRBD1 TRBV7-2 . 15 TGTGCCAGCAGTTCCCCCGGGACAGGGGACTACGAGCAGTACTTC CASSSPGTGDYEQYF
TRBJ2-1 . TRBV6-5 . 13 TGTGCCAGCTCCAAAGGCGGGGTGTATGAGCAGTTCTTC CASSKGGVYEQFF
TRBJ2-7 . TRBV6-5 . 13 TGTGCCAGCAGTCCGGGACTGGGATACGAGCAGTACTTC CASSPGLGYEQYF
TRBJ1-1 . TRBV10-3 . 12 TGTGCCATCAGTGTTGAGAACACTGAAGCTTTCTTT CAISVENTEAFF
TRBJ2-5 TRBD2 TRBV7-9 . 14 TGTGCCAGCAGCTTTCCGGGAGGGAGAGAGACCCAGTACTTC CASSFPGGRETQYF
TRBJ2-1 TRBD2 TRBV6-5 . 14 TGTGCCAGCAGCCGCAGCGGGAGTAGGGATGAGCAGTTCTTC CASSRSGSRDEQFF
TRBJ2-1 . TRBV9 . 14 TGTGCCAGCAGCGTATTAGAGACCTACAATGAGCAGTTCTTC CASSVLETYNEQFF
TRBJ1-1 . TRBV7-3 . 14 TGTGCCAGCAGCCCCCAAAGGGGCGCGTCGCAGGCTTTCTTT CASSPQRGASQAFF